What follows are 30 T cell receptor beta chains derived from one specimen sequenced in a study of blood T cell repertoires in COVID-19. Assay: immunoSEQ multiplex PCR; the TCRdb copy retains only in-frame clones and omits some. The data hold fewer than 200,000 clones, with around 93% observed a single time. Sequencing was carried out using peripheral blood. The receptors here all came from a woman aged 50 to 60 with acute or convalescent COVID-19.

This sequence joins TRBV27 and TRBJ1-1; D not certain. V lost 6 bases to trimming and J lost 4 bases, with 12 bases between them. The CDR3 runs to 13 residues. Germline V gene lookup returns CDR1 MNHEY and CDR2 SMNVEV (reference sequence). DNA of the CDR3: TGTGCCAGCAGCGGGGTGAAGAGCACTGAAGCTTTCTTT. Protein sequence: CASSGVKSTEAFF.

The chain joins TRBV12-3 or TRBV12-4 to TRBJ2-3; D is unresolved. The CDR3 extends over 12 amino acids. V was cut by 7 bases and J by 3 bases, with 8 bases left in between. The DNA for the CDR3 is TGTGCCAGCACCCGAGATACAGATACGCAGTATTTT. Protein sequence: CASTRDTDTQYF.

The chain combines TRBV19 with TRBJ1-2; the D is unclear. The CDR3 runs to 11 residues. CDR1 and CDR2 (germline): LNHDA, SQIVND (reference sequence). V shed 10 bases and J shed 4 bases, with 10 bases lying between them. The CDR3 DNA follows: TGTGCCACCCAAGCCTTCTATGGCTACACCTTC. Protein product: CATQAFYGYTF.

This chain uses TRBV6-5 with TRBJ1-1; possible D gene TRBD1, 5 bases. This CDR3 spans 16 amino acids. Between the trimmed V and J ends, which lost 0 bases and 1 base, there was a span of 12 bases. Germline V gives CDR1 MNHEY, CDR2 SVGAGI. The CDR3 region has the DNA TGTGCCAGCAGTTACTCGAGGCAGGGCGGGAACACTGAAGCTTTCTTT. Protein: CASSYSRQGGNTEAFF.

CDR3 sequence reads: CASSQEASSSYNEQFF. In nucleotides, the CDR3 is TGTGCCAGCAGCCAAGAAGCTTCTAGCTCCTACAATGAGCAGTTCTTC. V usage is TRBV3-1 (or the pseudogene TRBV3-2) and J usage is TRBJ2-1; unclear D gene. Germline loops: CDR1 LGHDT, CDR2 YNNKEL (reference sequence). Trimming cost V 0 bases and J 0 bases, with 9 bases left between them. This CDR3 comprises 16 residues.

The V gene is TRBV4-2, the J gene TRBJ1-2, with a tentative D call TRBD1 (6 bases). The germline gives CDR1 LGHNA, CDR2 YNFKEQ. CDR3 length: 11 amino acids. V was pared by 7 bases and J by 8 bases, with 11 bases between. CDR3 protein: CASTDQGGYTF. CDR3 nucleotides: TGTGCCAGCACTGATCAGGGGGGCTACACCTTC.

The V call is TRBV5-5, the J call TRBJ2-7; D unclear. The V end lost 0 bases, the J end lost 0 bases, and 4 bases lay between the germline ends. The germline V gene encodes CDR1 SGHKS and CDR2 YYEKEE (reference sequence). This CDR3 has 13 residues. The CDR3 reads CASSLASSYEQYF. The CDR3 DNA is TGTGCCAGCAGCTTGGCCAGCTCCTACGAGCAGTACTTC. Drawing the rest from reference TRBV5-5 and TRBJ2-7, the complete variable domain is DAGVTQSPTHLIKTRGQQVTLRCSPISGHKSVSWYQQVLGQGPQFIFQYYEKEERGRGNFPDRFSARQFPNYSSELNVNALLLGDSALYLCASSLASSYEQYFGPGTRLTVT.

This clone was seen just once. The V gene is TRBV7-2, the J gene TRBJ2-3, with D possibly matching TRBD2 (5 bases). Germline-derived CDR1 and CDR2 are SGHTA and FQGNSA. The V and J ends lost 0 bases and 2 bases respectively, with 9 bases between them. The CDR3 consists of 15 residues. CDR3 residues: CASSLAAGLTDTQYF. The CDR3 DNA reads as TGTGCCAGCAGCTTAGCGGCGGGCCTCACAGATACGCAGTATTTT.

The chain employs TRBV7-9 and TRBJ2-7; 11 bases are shared with TRBD1. Germline V gene lookup returns CDR1 SEHNR and CDR2 FQNEAQ (reference sequence). The V segment lost 6 bases and the J segment 2 bases; nucleotides outside the gene matches: 9. This CDR3 region has 16 residues. CDR3 loop: CASSPKTGQGAYEQYF. The CDR3 region has the DNA TGTGCCAGCAGTCCTAAAACGGGACAGGGGGCCTACGAGCAGTACTTC.

This rearrangement joins TRBV10-1 to TRBJ2-7; possibly TRBD1 for D (5 bases). Germline-derived CDR1 and CDR2 are WNHNN and SYGVQD (reference sequence). The CDR3 covers 14 residues. Trimming removed 2 bases at V and 7 bases at J, with 15 bases between. The CDR3 region is CASSEGHRLGEQYF. The CDR3 nucleotides read TGCGCCAGCAGTGAGGGACACAGGTTGGGGGAGCAGTACTTC.

V gene TRBV6-5 combines with J gene TRBJ1-3; the D is unclear. CDR1 and CDR2 from the germline V gene are MNHEY and SVGAGI. This CDR3 region has 14 residues. Trimming took off 6 bases at V and 0 bases at J, with 9 bases between the two ends. This chain's CDR3 is CASSPTYSGNTIYF. CDR3 DNA: TGTGCCAGCAGCCCGACTTACTCTGGAAACACCATATATTTT.

The chain has TRBV5-1 and TRBJ1-1; a possible D gene is TRBD1 (6 bases). The CDR3 covers 15 residues. Trimming left V 4 bases short and J 3 bases short, with 16 bases between. Per the germline V gene, CDR1 is SGHRS and CDR2 is YFSETQ. The CDR3: CASSAGTSGYTEAFF. CDR3 DNA: TGCGCCAGCAGCGCCGGGACATCGGGGTACACTGAAGCTTTCTTT.

V gene TRBV5-4 combines with J gene TRBJ2-1; 7 bases are shared with TRBD2. V was clipped by 0 bases and J by 0 bases; unmatched bases: 3. Germline V gene lookup returns CDR1 SGHNT and CDR2 YYREEE (reference sequence). This CDR3 contains 16 residues. CDR3 DNA: TGTGCCAGCAGCTTGGGGGCTAGCGGCTCCTACAATGAGCAGTTCTTC. Protein sequence: CASSLGASGSYNEQFF. Full variable domain (rest looked up from reference TRBV5-4 and TRBJ2-1): ETGVTQSPTHLIKTRGQQVTLRCSSQSGHNTVSWYQQALGQGPQFIFQYYREEENGRGNFPPRFSGLQFPNYSSELNVNALELDDSALYLCASSLGASGSYNEQFFGPGTRLTVL.

The chain couples TRBV25-1 to TRBJ2-2; TRBD2 aligns across 7 bases. This CDR3 has 17 residues. The V gene end was trimmed by 2 bases and the J gene end by 3 bases; junction bases not matched to a gene: 9. Germline V gives CDR1 MGHDK, CDR2 SYGVNS. The CDR3 coding sequence is TGTGCCAGCAGTGAACTTGCTCCAGGGAGGGACACCGGGGAGCTGTTTTTT. Encoded protein: CASSELAPGRDTGELFF.

This chain joins TRBV30 and TRBJ1-2; D is uncertain. Germline V gene lookup returns CDR1 GTSNPN and CDR2 SVGIG (reference sequence). V gave up 8 bases and J gave up 4 bases, with 17 bases separating them. The length of the CDR3 is 13 residues. Written as DNA, the CDR3 is TGTGCCATATCAGACTCCTACCCCTATGGCTACACCTTC. This translates into CAISDSYPYGYTF.

This chain joins TRBV4-1 and TRBJ1-6, with D possibly being TRBD1 (6 bases). V dropped 1 base and J dropped 7 bases, with 23 bases sitting between them. CDR3 length: 19 amino acids. The germline CDR1 and CDR2 sequences are MGHRA and YSYEKL. Here the CDR3 DNA reads TGCGCCAGCAGCCAAGTAGTGGGCAGGCAGGGGTCGATAAATTCACCCCTCCACTTT. This encodes CASSQVVGRQGSINSPLHF.

The chain uses TRBV4-3 and TRBJ1-4; 8 positions agree with TRBD1. Germline V lookup: CDR1 LGHNA, CDR2 YSLEER. V shed 0 bases and J 4 bases; nucleotides not matched to a gene: 4. CDR3 size: 16 residues. CDR3 bases: TGCGCCAGCAGCCAAGATAGGGGACAGGTTAATGAAAAACTGTTTTTT. Translation: CASSQDRGQVNEKLFF.

The chain couples TRBV5-1 to TRBJ1-1; no clear D gene. Trimming left V 4 bases short and J 1 base short, with 11 bases between. Per germline, CDR1 SGHRS and CDR2 YFSETQ. The CDR3 runs to 14 residues. The CDR3 nucleotides are TGCGCCAGCAGCCAACAGCTCGGGAACACTGAAGCTTTCTTT. This encodes CASSQQLGNTEAFF. The variable domain in full, with the rest retrieved from reference TRBV5-1 and TRBJ1-1, is KAGVTQTPRYLIKTRGQQVTLSCSPISGHRSVSWYQQTPGQGLQFLFEYFSETQRNKGNFPGRFSGRQFSNSRSEMNVSTLELGDSALYLCASSQQLGNTEAFFGQGTRLTVV.

This chain joins TRBV28 and TRBJ2-7, with 7 bases lining up with TRBD1. Germline V gene data show CDR1 as MDHEN and CDR2 as SYDVKM. This CDR3 spans 13 amino acids. Trimming cost V 6 bases and J 2 bases; bases outside gene matches: 4. This chain's CDR3 is CASRTGTAYEQYF. CDR3 coding DNA: TGTGCCAGCAGGACCGGGACAGCCTACGAGCAGTACTTC.

The chain joins TRBV6-2 or TRBV6-3 to TRBJ2-3; D unclear. This CDR3 has 14 amino acids. Trimming took off 5 bases at V and 2 bases at J, with 11 bases between the two ends. The germline V gene has CDR1 MNHEY and CDR2 SVGEGT. DNA for the CDR3: TGTGCCAGCAGTAGGCAGGTTGACACAGATACGCAGTATTTT. Protein product: CASSRQVDTDTQYF.

J is TRBJ2-5 and V is TRBV14; D is ambiguous. This CDR3 spans 14 amino acids. Germline lookup yields CDR1 SGHDN and CDR2 FVKESK. V gave up 3 bases and J gave up 6 bases, with 14 bases separating them. CDR3 DNA sequence: TGTGCCAGCAGCCATGAGGCTGCCGGTAAGACCCAGTACTTC. It translates to CASSHEAAGKTQYF. Full variable domain (remainder filled in from reference TRBV14 and TRBJ2-5): EAGVTQFPSHSVIEKGQTVTLRCDPISGHDNLYWYRRVMGKEIKFLLHFVKESKQDESGMPNNRFLAERTGGTYSTLKVQPAELEDSGVYFCASSHEAAGKTQYFGPGTRLLVL.

The V and J genes are TRBV7-2 and TRBJ1-6, with a possible D match to TRBD1 (5 bases). The V end lost 2 bases, the J end lost 5 bases, and 7 bases lay between the germline ends. CDR1 is SGHTA and CDR2 is FQGNSA in the germline V gene. This CDR3 region has 14 residues. The CDR3 loop is CASSLRGDNSPLHF. The CDR3, as DNA: TGTGCCAGCAGCTTACGGGGGGATAATTCACCCCTCCACTTT.

Here the CDR3 DNA reads TGTGCCAGCAGTTTTTCGGAGAATCAGCCCCAGCATTTT. Translation: CASSFSENQPQHF. The J gene is TRBJ1-5, the V gene TRBV12-3 or TRBV12-4, with unresolved D. The V gene lost 3 bases and the J gene lost 4 bases, with 7 bases spanning the gap. This CDR3 spans 13 amino acids.

This sequence joins TRBV10-3 and TRBJ1-1; tentative D call: TRBD1 (5 bases). The V gene lost 9 bases and the J gene lost 4 bases, with 15 bases spanning the gap. This CDR3 has 13 residues. Germline V gene sequence: CDR1 ENHRY, CDR2 SYGVKD. The CDR3 loop reads CAMGRHQGTEAFF. The CDR3 DNA follows: TGTGCCATGGGGAGGCACCAGGGCACTGAAGCTTTCTTT.

This rearrangement joins TRBV5-1 to TRBJ2-1, with 8 bases lining up with TRBD1. Germline CDR1 reads SGHRS; CDR2 reads YFSETQ. The CDR3 contains 15 residues. V dropped 2 bases and J dropped 0; count of bases not matched to a gene: 1. The CDR3 coding sequence is TGCGCCAGCAGCTTCGACAGGGGCTCCTACAATGAGCAGTTCTTC. Its translation is CASSFDRGSYNEQFF.

This chain connects TRBV18 to TRBJ1-1; D is uncertain. V lost 3 bases, J lost 8 bases, and 13 bases lay in between. Germline-derived CDR1 and CDR2 are KGHSH and LQKENI. CDR3 length: 13 residues. CDR3: CASSPATESEAFF. In DNA form, the CDR3 reads TGTGCCAGCTCACCCGCCACCGAGTCGGAAGCTTTCTTT. Based on the CDR3 plus reference TRBV18 and TRBJ1-1, the full variable domain is NAGVMQNPRHLVRRRGQEARLRCSPMKGHSHVYWYRQLPEEGLKFMVYLQKENIIDESGMPKERFSAEFPKEGPSILRIQQVVRGDSAAYFCASSPATESEAFFGQGTRLTVV.

This clone was observed a single time. At one end, the junction sequence differs from germline, possibly due to a read error. This chain connects TRBV12-5 to TRBJ2-1, with TRBD2 identical over 7 bases. This CDR3 is built from 17 residues. In germline, CDR1 is LGHNT, CDR2 FRNRAP. CDR3 sequence: CASGLGERASGSNEQFF. The CDR3 DNA reads as TGTGCTAGTGGATTGGGAGAGAGGGCTAGCGGATCCAATGAGCAGTTCTTC.

The rearrangement links TRBV19 to TRBJ1-5; D ambiguous. This CDR3 is 17 amino acids long. V lost 2 bases, J lost 5 bases, and 19 bases lay in between. Per germline, CDR1 LNHDA and CDR2 SQIVND (reference sequence). The CDR3 DNA is TGTGCCAGTAGTATAAAATTCGGACCCCTGGGAGATCAGCCCCAGCATTTT. Residues: CASSIKFGPLGDQPQHF.

The chain uses TRBV19 and TRBJ1-2, with 7 bases identical to TRBD1. The V and J ends lost 7 bases and 1 base, in that order; junction bases with no gene match: 9. The germline V gene has CDR1 LNHDA and CDR2 SQIVND (reference sequence). This CDR3 is built from 15 residues. CDR3 amino acids: CASTKWQGDNYGYTF. As DNA, the CDR3 is TGTGCCAGTACTAAGTGGCAGGGGGATAACTATGGCTACACCTTC.

The chain is built from TRBV2 and TRBJ1-3, with D possibly TRBD1 on 5 matching bases. The CDR3 length is 16 residues. V was cut by 7 bases and J by 0 bases, with 16 bases left in between. Germline-derived CDR1 and CDR2 are SNHLY and FYNNEI. In nucleotides, the CDR3 is TGTGCCAGCACCAACCAGGGTCTTCTCTCTGGAAACACCATATATTTT. Its protein is CASTNQGLLSGNTIYF.